The 27 T cell receptor beta chains presented below share a single source sample, sequenced in a study of shared clonotypes between healthy human individuals. Sequencing used immunoSEQ multiplex PCR; TCRdb keeps in-frame clones, though not all of them. The sample includes about 2.5 million clones, roughly 92% of them seen just once. Sequencing was done on a sample of naive CD4+ T cells from PBMCs. Subset noted: CD45RA+ positively selected. These receptors were collected from a man in his late teens or twenties in good health. Some clones in this sample may be carry-over from other donors' samples.

The chain carries TRBV7-9 and TRBJ1-3, with D maybe TRBD1 (5 bases). Between the trimmed V and J ends, which lost 3 bases and 4 bases, there was a span of 13 bases. Germline CDR1 and CDR2: SEHNR and FQNEAQ (reference sequence). The CDR3 consists of 15 residues. CDR3 in DNA: TGTGCCAGCAGCTTTTTTGAGGGGCCGGGAAACACCATATATTTT. Translated, it gives CASSFFEGPGNTIYF. The complete variable domain, with remaining parts taken from reference TRBV7-9 and TRBJ1-3, reads DTGVSQNPRHKITKRGQNVTFRCDPISEHNRLYWYRQTLGQGPEFLTYFQNEAQLEKSRLLSDRFSAERPKGSFSTLEIQRTEQGDSAMYLCASSFFEGPGNTIYFGEGSWLTVV.

The chain couples TRBV5-8 to TRBJ2-3; 13 bases are a match to TRBD2. The CDR3 spans 16 residues. Germline values: CDR1 SGHTS, CDR2 YDEGEE. Germline trimming cut 0 bases from V and 3 bases from J; bases unmatched to any gene: 1. The CDR3: CASSLGLAGGTDTQYF. The CDR3 bases are TGTGCCAGCAGCTTGGGACTAGCGGGAGGAACAGATACGCAGTATTTT.

The rearrangement uses TRBV9 and TRBJ2-2; D might be TRBD2 (5 bases). Germline CDR1 and CDR2: SGDLS and YYNGEE. This CDR3 region has 16 residues. Between the trimmed V and J ends, which lost 0 bases and 7 bases, there was a span of 16 bases. CDR3 region: CASSVGRSVSGGELFF. The CDR3 DNA is TGTGCCAGCAGCGTAGGGAGGAGTGTCTCTGGCGGGGAGCTGTTTTTT.

The rearrangement joins TRBV25-1 to TRBJ2-1; TRBD2 agrees at 16 bases. CDR1 and CDR2 (germline): MGHDK, SYGVNS. The junction had 11 bases not matched to a gene; V was cut back by 6 bases and J by 12 bases. This CDR3 is 16 amino acids long. The CDR3 DNA reads as TGTGCCAGCAGAAATACCGGGACTAGCGGGAGGGACTGGCAGTTCTTC. This translates into CASRNTGTSGRDWQFF.

V gene TRBV27 combines with J gene TRBJ2-1, with 9 bases matching TRBD1. The CDR3 runs to 16 residues. Losses at the gene ends were 5 bases for V and 3 bases for J; bases not matched to a gene: 8. Germline loops: CDR1 MNHEY, CDR2 SMNVEV (reference sequence). CDR3 sequence (DNA): TGTGCCAGCAGTCCTTTTGACAGGGGGGACTACAATGAGCAGTTCTTC. It specifies CASSPFDRGDYNEQFF.

The genes are TRBV21-1 and TRBJ1-5. TRBV21-1 is a recognized pseudogene. CDR3 length equals 16 residues. The CDR3 DNA is TGTGCCAGCAGCAAAGGGGAGAGGGGAGGCAATCAGCCCCAGCATTTT. Its protein product is CASSKGERGGNQPQHF.

The chain recombines TRBV27 with TRBJ2-7; a possible D gene is TRBD1 (5 bases). The CDR3 is 15 residues long. Trimming removed 7 bases from V and 0 bases from J, with 16 bases in between. Germline V lookup: CDR1 MNHEY, CDR2 SMNVEV (reference sequence). The DNA for the CDR3 is TGTGCCAGCATGTCCCACAGGAAGAGCTCCTACGAGCAGTACTTC. It codes for CASMSHRKSSYEQYF.

The rearrangement joins TRBV1 to TRBJ2-1; the table's D call, TRBD2, was not checked against the DNA. TRBV1 corresponds to a pseudogene. The CDR3 runs to 16 residues. The CDR3 DNA is TGCACCAGCAGCCAAGATCCTAGCGAGGGGAGTAATGAGCAGTTCTTC. Its translation: CTSSQDPSEGSNEQFF.

A note on this clone: Other DNA sequences of this sample code for an identical CDR3. The chain combines TRBV5-1 with TRBJ2-5, with D tentatively TRBD1 (5 bases). This CDR3 spans 13 amino acids. The V gene lost 0 bases and the J gene lost 5 bases, with 8 bases spanning the gap. Per the germline V gene, CDR1 is SGHRS and CDR2 is YFSETQ. For the CDR3, the DNA is TGCGCCAGCAGCTTGGCCTCAGGGGAGACCCAGTACTTC. Translating gives CASSLASGETQYF. Full variable domain (rest looked up from reference TRBV5-1 and TRBJ2-5): KAGVTQTPRYLIKTRGQQVTLSCSPISGHRSVSWYQQTPGQGLQFLFEYFSETQRNKGNFPGRFSGRQFSNSRSEMNVSTLELGDSALYLCASSLASGETQYFGPGTRLLVL.

In this sample, this clone turned up once. The chain uses TRBV4-2 and TRBJ1-2; tentatively, D is TRBD1 (5 bases). V was clipped by 0 bases and J by 4 bases, with 15 bases between them. The CDR3 has 16 residues. Germline V gene lookup returns CDR1 LGHNA and CDR2 YNFKEQ. CDR3 region: CASSQDFRQPVYGYTF. The CDR3 DNA reads as TGTGCCAGCAGCCAAGATTTCCGACAGCCGGTCTATGGCTACACCTTC.

The gene calls are TRBV5-1 and TRBJ1-3; 7 bases fit TRBD1. Trimming at V came to 5 bases and at J to 0 bases, leaving 5 bases not matched to a gene. The germline V gene encodes CDR1 SGHRS and CDR2 YFSETQ. There are 15 residues in the CDR3. The CDR3 DNA reads as TGCGCCAGCAGAGCCACAGGGGACTCTGGAAACACCATATATTTT. Translating it yields CASRATGDSGNTIYF.

The rearrangement uses TRBV6-1 and TRBJ2-1; D possibly matches TRBD1 or TRBD2 (5 bases each). The V end was cut by 2 bases, the J end by 9 bases, with 17 bases between. Looked up from germline, CDR1 is MNHNS and CDR2 is SASEGT. The CDR3 is made up of 15 amino acids. CDR3 sequence (DNA): TGTGCCAGCAGTGAAAGGGACCTCACCGGCGGTGAGCAGTTCTTC. It is translated as CASSERDLTGGEQFF.

Regarding this clone: Within the sample, other DNA sequences also encode this same CDR3. The J gene is TRBJ1-1, the V gene TRBV5-1; possibly TRBD1 for D (6 bases). V shed 4 bases and J shed 2 bases, with 12 bases lying between them. Germline CDR1 and CDR2: SGHRS and YFSETQ. The CDR3 covers 14 residues. CDR3 in amino acids: CASSPRTENTEAFF. CDR3 DNA: TGCGCCAGCAGCCCCAGGACAGAAAACACTGAAGCTTTCTTT.

The rearrangement joins TRBV5-4 to TRBJ1-1; 8 bases are a match to TRBD1. The CDR3 is 13 residues long. Trimming removed 1 base from V and 12 bases from J; junction bases left unmatched: 8. The germline gives CDR1 SGHNT, CDR2 YYREEE (reference sequence). CDR3 region: CASSLTAGGASFF. The CDR3 region has the DNA TGTGCCAGCAGCTTGACGGCAGGGGGCGCGTCTTTCTTT. Looking up the rest from reference TRBV5-4 and TRBJ1-1 gives the full variable domain: ETGVTQSPTHLIKTRGQQVTLRCSSQSGHNTVSWYQQALGQGPQFIFQYYREEENGRGNFPPRFSGLQFPNYSSELNVNALELDDSALYLCASSLTAGGASFFGQGTRLTVV.

The chain combines TRBV29-1 with TRBJ1-2; possible D gene TRBD1, 6 bases. V lost 5 bases and J lost 7, with 17 bases in between. This CDR3 contains 13 residues. From germline, CDR1 is SQVTM and CDR2 ANQGSEA. The CDR3 DNA sequence: TGCAGCGTTTCCCAGACAGGAATGGGTGGCTACACCTTC. Protein sequence: CSVSQTGMGGYTF.

This rearrangement joins TRBV5-4 to TRBJ1-4; D unresolved. Trimming left V 4 bases short and J 3 bases short, with 13 bases between. Germline V gene sequence: CDR1 SGHNT, CDR2 YYREEE (reference sequence). The CDR3 sequence is 15 residues long. Written as DNA, the CDR3 is TGTGCCAGCAGCACCCTGGTGGGTGCTAATGAAAAACTGTTTTTT. Protein sequence: CASSTLVGANEKLFF. The complete variable domain, with remaining parts taken from reference TRBV5-4 and TRBJ1-4, reads ETGVTQSPTHLIKTRGQQVTLRCSSQSGHNTVSWYQQALGQGPQFIFQYYREEENGRGNFPPRFSGLQFPNYSSELNVNALELDDSALYLCASSTLVGANEKLFFGSGTQLSVL.

The rearrangement joins TRBV7-9 to TRBJ1-2, with D perhaps TRBD1 (5 bases). This CDR3 is built from 13 residues. Germline CDR1 reads SEHNR; CDR2 reads FQNEAQ (reference sequence). V lost 1 base, J lost 4 bases, and 7 bases lay in between. The CDR3 region is CASSLEGTYGYTF. Here the CDR3 DNA reads TGTGCCAGCAGCTTAGAGGGGACCTATGGCTACACCTTC.

The CDR3 loop reads CASSRGSAQETQYF. DNA of the CDR3: TGTGCCAGCAGCCGGGGTTCAGCTCAAGAGACCCAGTACTTC. The V and J genes are TRBV7-3 and TRBJ2-5; tentative D call: TRBD2 (5 bases). Per the germline V gene, CDR1 is SGHTA and CDR2 is FQGTGA. The CDR3 length is 14 residues. Trimming removed 5 bases at V and 2 bases at J, with 12 bases between.

This rearrangement joins TRBV7-2 to TRBJ2-5; no clear D gene. Trimming left V 4 bases short and J 2 bases short, with 11 bases between. Germline V gene data show CDR1 as SGHTA and CDR2 as FQGNSA. The CDR3 is 14 amino acids. CDR3 region: CASSSPHSQETQYF. The DNA for the CDR3 is TGTGCCAGCAGCTCCCCCCATTCACAAGAGACCCAGTACTTC.

The chain combines TRBV6-1 with TRBJ1-2; 11 nucleotides agree with TRBD1. The CDR3 covers 11 residues. Trimming took 9 bases from V and 7 from J; bases not matched to a gene: 1. Germline V gene data show CDR1 as MNHNS and CDR2 as SASEGT. This CDR3 reads CARGTGGGYTF. In DNA, the CDR3 is TGTGCCAGGGGGACAGGGGGTGGCTACACCTTC.

Remarks on this clone: The same CDR3 arises from other DNA sequences in this sample as well. The rearrangement joins TRBV6-5 to TRBJ2-7; D may be TRBD2 (5 bases). V lost 0 bases and J lost 3, with 9 bases in between. Per germline, CDR1 MNHEY and CDR2 SVGAGI. This CDR3 region has 14 residues. As DNA, the CDR3 is TGTGCCAGCAGTTACTCGATTGGGAGCTACGAGCAGTACTTC. Translated: CASSYSIGSYEQYF.

The rearrangement joins TRBV30 to TRBJ2-1; 9 nucleotides match TRBD2. This CDR3 region has 14 residues. Trimming took 3 bases from V and 8 from J; bases not matched to a gene: 8. Germline CDR1 and CDR2: GTSNPN and SVGIG (reference sequence). The DNA for the CDR3 is TGTGCCTGGAGCGTTAGCGGGAGTTGGGATGAGCAGTTCTTC. This gives the protein CAWSVSGSWDEQFF. Complete variable domain (other parts from reference TRBV30 and TRBJ2-1): SQTIHQWPATLVQPVGSPLSLECTVEGTSNPNLYWYRQAAGRGLQLLFYSVGIGQISSEVPQNLSASRPQDRQFILSSKKLLLSDSGFYLCAWSVSGSWDEQFFGPGTRLTVL.

The genes are TRBV10-3 and TRBJ2-1; 10 bases match TRBD2. The CDR3 loop spans 16 amino acids. J lost 7 bases, V lost 0 bases, and 6 bases had no gene match. Germline V gives CDR1 ENHRY, CDR2 SYGVKD. CDR3 protein: CAISESKAGGLNEQFF. CDR3 in DNA: TGTGCCATCAGTGAGTCGAAAGCGGGAGGGCTTAATGAGCAGTTCTTC.

This rearrangement joins TRBV20-1 to TRBJ2-4; D is ambiguous. The CDR3 is 11 amino acids. V was clipped by 6 bases and J by 11 bases, with 14 bases between them. In germline, CDR1 is DFQATT, CDR2 SNEGSKA (reference sequence). CDR3 sequence reads: CSAVLGIVQYF. CDR3 nucleotide sequence: TGCAGTGCGGTTCTAGGGATCGTTCAGTACTTC.

Of note for this clone: In the same sample, other DNA sequences code for this CDR3. This chain links TRBV9 with TRBJ2-2; D unresolved. This CDR3 contains 13 residues. Trimming removed 4 bases from V and 5 bases from J, with 9 bases in between. Germline values: CDR1 SGDLS, CDR2 YYNGEE. The CDR3 protein is CASSPGLTGELFF. The DNA of the CDR3 is TGTGCCAGCAGCCCGGGTCTTACCGGGGAGCTGTTTTTT.

This rearrangement joins TRBV11-1 to TRBJ1-4; D is unclear. The CDR3 is made up of 14 amino acids. Germline lookup yields CDR1 SGHAT and CDR2 FQDESV (reference sequence). Trimming stripped 5 bases from V and 8 bases from J, with 15 bases between. CDR3: CASSQDREGEKLFF. CDR3 in DNA: TGTGCCAGCAGCCAGGACCGGGAGGGAGAAAAACTGTTTTTT.

This chain joins TRBV29-1 and TRBJ2-1, with TRBD2 identical over 11 bases. With 2 bases clipped from V and 1 base from J, the junction kept 4 bases outside the gene matches. CDR1 and CDR2 (germline): SQVTM, ANQGSEA. The length of the CDR3 is 16 residues. Written as DNA, the CDR3 is TGCAGCGTTGAATCGACTAGCGGGACATCCTACAATGAGCAGTTCTTC. This encodes CSVESTSGTSYNEQFF.